Listed here are 11 T cell receptor beta chains from one sample, sequenced in a study of beta chain features in type 1 diabetes. Every bit of the isolated RNA underwent reverse transcription, so sequencing read expressed TCRB transcripts. Profiled with immunoSEQ multiplex PCR; TCRdb holds only in-frame clones, not every one. The sample holds a few hundred thousand clones, approximately 31% seen once. Sequencing input: naive CD4+ T cells from blood. The receptors were gathered from a man aged 18 to 29 in good health.

The V call is TRBV7-2, the J call TRBJ2-7; 9 nucleotides match TRBD1. The CDR3 is 15 residues long. Germline V gives CDR1 SGHTA, CDR2 FQGNSA. V trimming: 5 bases; J trimming: 2 bases; junction bases outside the gene matches: 7. Here the CDR3 DNA reads TGTGCCAGCAGCGACGACCGGGACAGGGCCTACGAGCAGTACTTC. Protein product: CASSDDRDRAYEQYF.

The gene calls are TRBV6-6 and TRBJ2-7; 9 positions match TRBD1. This CDR3 is 14 amino acids long. From germline, CDR1 is MNHNY and CDR2 SVGAGI (reference sequence). The V and J ends lost 8 bases and 2 bases, in that order; junction bases with no gene match: 7. In DNA form, the CDR3 reads TGTGCCAGCCATTCGGGACAGGGTCCCTACGAGCAGTACTTC. Residues: CASHSGQGPYEQYF.

The V gene is TRBV5-1, the J gene TRBJ1-3; 8 nucleotides match TRBD1. Per germline, CDR1 SGHRS and CDR2 YFSETQ. Trimming at V came to 0 bases and at J to 0 bases, leaving 5 bases not matched to a gene. This CDR3 comprises 17 residues. DNA of the CDR3: TGCGCCAGCAGCTTGGTATTGGGGACAGGCTCTGGAAACACCATATATTTT. This codes for CASSLVLGTGSGNTIYF.

This clone was recorded a few times. This chain joins TRBV21-1 and TRBJ2-3; whether TRBD1, the table's D call, matches the DNA was not checked. TRBV21-1 is assigned pseudogene status. The CDR3 length is 15 residues. Here the CDR3 reads CASSKEGAATDTQYF. The DNA for the CDR3 is TGTGCCAGCAGCAAAGAAGGGGCGGCGACAGATACGCAGTATTTT.

CDR3 nucleotides: TGTGCCAGCAGCCCTGGGACTAGGGCCGAGCAGTACTTC. Its translation is CASSPGTRAEQYF. The gene calls are TRBV7-2 and TRBJ2-7; TRBD2 matches at 8 bases. The V segment lost 5 bases and the J segment 6 bases; nucleotides outside the gene matches: 6. The CDR3 contains 13 residues. Germline CDR1 reads SGHTA; CDR2 reads FQGNSA.

The chain employs TRBV29-1 and TRBJ1-2, with 8 bases fitting TRBD1. J was trimmed by 6 bases and V by 3 bases; bases with no gene match: 12. CDR3 length equals 15 residues. Germline CDR1 SQVTM, CDR2 ANQGSEA. The CDR3 bases are TGCAGCGTTGAGGCCCCTGGACAGGGTATTAATGGCTACACCTTC. Its protein is CSVEAPGQGINGYTF.

The chain has TRBV30 and TRBJ1-5; D is uncertain. The germline V gene has CDR1 GTSNPN and CDR2 SVGIG (reference sequence). This CDR3 spans 14 amino acids. With 5 bases removed from V and 4 bases from J, the gap between germline ends came to 15 bases. CDR3 bases: TGTGCCTGGTGCTACCAGTGGGGAAATCAGCCCCAGCATTTT. Encoded protein: CAWCYQWGNQPQHF.

This clone was recorded a few times. The rearrangement links TRBV30 to TRBJ1-2; tentatively, D is TRBD1 (6 bases). Germline CDR1 and CDR2: GTSNPN and SVGIG (reference sequence). V was trimmed by 3 bases and J by 8 bases, leaving 10 bases between them. The CDR3 is 11 amino acids. The chain's CDR3 is CAWRKGGGYTF. CDR3 nucleotides: TGTGCCTGGAGGAAAGGGGGAGGCTACACCTTC.

In this sample, this clone turned up a few times. The rearrangement links TRBV4-3 to TRBJ2-3; 10 nucleotides align to TRBD2. Germline values: CDR1 LGHNA, CDR2 YSLEER. The length of the CDR3 is 17 residues. Germline trimming cut 2 bases from V and 0 bases from J; bases unmatched to any gene: 5. CDR3 coding DNA: TGCGCCAGCAGCCAATCTATTAGCGGGAGGAGCACAGATACGCAGTATTTT. The encoded protein is CASSQSISGRSTDTQYF.

The chain couples TRBV4-1 to TRBJ2-4; 8 bases align to TRBD1. J gave up 15 bases and V 3 bases, and 4 bases lay outside the gene matches. This CDR3 spans 11 amino acids. Looked up from germline, CDR1 is MGHRA and CDR2 is YSYEKL. CDR3 in amino acids: CASSQDRVWYF. CDR3 DNA: TGCGCCAGCAGCCAGGACAGGGTATGGTACTTC.

This clone was picked up a small number of times. The V and J genes are TRBV7-2 and TRBJ2-1, with D possibly being TRBD2 (6 bases). This CDR3 is built from 17 residues. CDR1 is SGHTA, CDR2 FQGNSA, per germline. Trimming removed 4 bases from V and 3 bases from J, with 19 bases in between. For the CDR3, the DNA is TGTGCCAGCAGCTCCACAATCTTAAGCGGGCTCTACAATGAGCAGTTCTTC. It yields the protein CASSSTILSGLYNEQFF.